This T cell receptor (beta chain) was found in a study of CD8+CD57+ T cells in acquired aplastic anemia. Study details: An average of roughly 2.9 ug of DNA was obtained from sorted CD4+ and CD8+ cells. Findings of the study overall: It was found that some 31 CD8+ CDR3 sequences were shared between patients and controls.

The template used for profiling TCR beta VDJ and CDR3 was genomic DNA. TCRdb itself ran the reads through MiXCR, one entry per CDR3 protein. The repertoire holds under 250,000 distinct CDR3 sequences, with about 62% as singletons. All sequencing subjects had displayed CD8+CD57+ cell expansion on flow cytometry. Among the patients, all had severe acquired aplastic anemia. The table lists this clonotype with many counts. The antigen is unknown. V dropped 0 bases and J dropped 0 bases, with 11 bases sitting between them. CDR1 and CDR2 from the germline V gene are MGHRA and YSYEKL. The CDR3 spans 16 residues.

This receptor was obtained from a human donor with aplastic anemia. This chain connects TRBV4-1 to TRBJ1-2; D gene uncertain. Input material: sorted CD4+, CD8+, or CD8+CD57+ T cells (not recorded which) from PBMCs. The CDR3 region has the DNA TGCGCCAGCAGCCAAGAACCTCTTGGGACTAACTATGGCTACACCTTC. This gives the protein CASSQEPLGTNYGYTF.